This is a list of T cell receptor beta chains from one sample in a study of blood T cells in healthy people across ages. TCRdb independently ran MiXCR on the 5' RACE reads; one entry per CDR3 protein. The sample shows about 500,000 distinct CDR3 sequences, more than 20% of them seen only once. These same data were also listed under a study on T cells of mothers and their children.

The material sequenced was blood. The source is a boy aged 10-17 years in good health. Both conserved end residues are part of each CDR3. The order of the fields is J gene, clone size, V gene, D gene, CDR3 DNA, CDR3 protein. A D gene is named only where the DNA matches it firmly. Size is stated for part of the rows, as once, few or many counts, or as a class when the clone is expanded.

J gene: TRBJ1-2; clone size: many; V gene: TRBV7-6; D gene: -; CDR3 DNA: TGTGCCAGCAGCCAGGGCGGTCTCTTTAACTATGGCTACACCTTC; CDR3 protein: CASSQGGLFNYGYTF
J gene: TRBJ2-2; clone size: few; V gene: TRBV6-5; D gene: -; CDR3 DNA: TGTGCCAGCAGTTTCCAGGAAACGAACACCGGGGAGCTGTTTTTT; CDR3 protein: CASSFQETNTGELFF
J gene: TRBJ2-1; clone size: -; V gene: TRBV27; D gene: -; CDR3 DNA: TGTGCCAGCAGTTTATCGTGGGTGGTGAATGAGCAGTTCTTC; CDR3 protein: CASSLSWVVNEQFF
J gene: TRBJ2-5; clone size: -; V gene: TRBV29-1; D gene: TRBD2; CDR3 DNA: TGCAGCGTTGAAGATGGGCTAGCGGGAGTCAGAGAGACCCAGTACTTC; CDR3 protein: CSVEDGLAGVRETQYF
J gene: TRBJ1-2; clone size: -; V gene: TRBV5-6; D gene: -; CDR3 DNA: TGTGCCAGCAGACTCCTCCACGGCTACACCTTC; CDR3 protein: CASRLLHGYTF
J gene: TRBJ2-5; clone size: -; V gene: TRBV7-6; D gene: -; CDR3 DNA: TGTGCCAGCAGCCTGCCAGCCCGATCCTTCAGCCAAGAGACCCAGTACTTC; CDR3 protein: CASSLPARSFSQETQYF
J gene: TRBJ2-2; clone size: -; V gene: TRBV18; D gene: -; CDR3 DNA: TGTGCCAGCTCAGGAGGGGACGGCGCGAACACCGGGGAGCTGTTTTTT; CDR3 protein: CASSGGDGANTGELFF
J gene: TRBJ2-5; clone size: few; V gene: TRBV5-1; D gene: -; CDR3 DNA: TGCGCCAGCCGGCAACAAGAGACCCAGTACTTC; CDR3 protein: CASRQQETQYF
J gene: TRBJ2-5; clone size: many; V gene: TRBV20-1; D gene: -; CDR3 DNA: TGCAGTGCTCCAGGGGGGGCGGAGACCCAGTACTTC; CDR3 protein: CSAPGGAETQYF
J gene: TRBJ1-1; clone size: few; V gene: TRBV12-3/TRBV12-4; D gene: -; CDR3 DNA: TGTGCCAGCAGTTCTACGAGAGACACTGAAGCTTTCTTT; CDR3 protein: CASSSTRDTEAFF
J gene: TRBJ2-1; clone size: many; V gene: TRBV28; D gene: -; CDR3 DNA: TGTGCCAGCAGCCAACTACGCAAAGGGCAGTTCTTC; CDR3 protein: CASSQLRKGQFF
J gene: TRBJ2-7; clone size: few; V gene: TRBV6-5; D gene: -; CDR3 DNA: TGTGCATGTCAGGACGTGGGCTACGAGCAGTACTTC; CDR3 protein: CACQDVGYEQYF
J gene: TRBJ2-1; clone size: few; V gene: TRBV20-1; D gene: TRBD2; CDR3 DNA: TGCAGTGCTGTACTAGCGGGAGAGCTAAATGAGCAGTTCTTC; CDR3 protein: CSAVLAGELNEQFF
J gene: TRBJ2-7; clone size: few; V gene: TRBV4-3; D gene: -; CDR3 DNA: TGCGCGATCGGCCGGAGCTCCTACGAGCAGTACTTC; CDR3 protein: CAIGRSSYEQYF
J gene: TRBJ1-4; clone size: -; V gene: TRBV2; D gene: -; CDR3 DNA: TGTGCCAGCAGTACTGCGCATGAAAAACTGTTTTTT; CDR3 protein: CASSTAHEKLFF
J gene: TRBJ2-1; clone size: many; V gene: TRBV20-1; D gene: -; CDR3 DNA: TGCAGTGGGGGGAAACAAGACAATGAGCAGTTCTTC; CDR3 protein: CSGGKQDNEQFF
J gene: TRBJ2-3; clone size: -; V gene: TRBV20-1; D gene: -; CDR3 DNA: TGCAGTGCTAGAGATCCTACAGTCACAGATACGCAGTATTTT; CDR3 protein: CSARDPTVTDTQYF
J gene: TRBJ2-5; clone size: -; V gene: TRBV7-9; D gene: -; CDR3 DNA: TGTGCCAGCAGCTTAGCCCCGCCAGGGTACGGAGAGACCCAGTACTTC; CDR3 protein: CASSLAPPGYGETQYF
J gene: TRBJ2-3; clone size: -; V gene: TRBV24-1; D gene: -; CDR3 DNA: TGTGCCACCAGTGACCCGCTGACTAGTACCACAGATACGCAGTATTTT; CDR3 protein: CATSDPLTSTTDTQYF
J gene: TRBJ1-4; clone size: -; V gene: TRBV27; D gene: -; CDR3 DNA: TGTGCCAGCAGAAGGGGAGTGGGTCCTAATGAAAAACTGTTTTTT; CDR3 protein: CASRRGVGPNEKLFF
J gene: TRBJ1-2; clone size: few; V gene: TRBV20-1; D gene: -; CDR3 DNA: TGCAGTGCTAGAGATCGAACAGTATATGGCTACACCTTC; CDR3 protein: CSARDRTVYGYTF
J gene: TRBJ2-5; clone size: few; V gene: TRBV2; D gene: TRBD2; CDR3 DNA: TGTGCCAGCAGGACAGGTAGCGGGACCGGTTGGGAGACCCAGTACTTC; CDR3 protein: CASRTGSGTGWETQYF
J gene: TRBJ1-2; clone size: -; V gene: TRBV18; D gene: -; CDR3 DNA: TGTGCCAGCTCACCACCGGGTGGGGGAAAATATGGCTACACCTTC; CDR3 protein: CASSPPGGGKYGYTF